These T cell receptor beta chains were read from a single sample in a study of T cell responses to AZD1222 COVID-19 vaccine. The repertoire was sequenced with immunoSEQ multiplex PCR; TCRdb's copy has only in-frame clones and lacks some. This table has approximately 110,000 clones, 80% to 95% appearing once. Material: peripheral blood, obtained on day 0 of AZD1222 vaccination. The receptors here all came from an adult in good health. Both conserved end residues are part of each CDR3. The D gene is left open where the match is weak. A row's size may be missing; if present it is once, few, many or a size class.

clone size | D gene | J gene | V gene | CDR3 DNA | CDR3 protein
NA | NA | TRBJ2-5 | TRBV11-3 | TGTGCCAGCAGCATCCAAGAGACCCAGTACTTC | CASSIQETQYF
NA | TRBD2 | TRBJ2-7 | TRBV3-1/TRBV3-2 | TGTGCCAGCAGCCAGGGACTAGCAGACCACGAGCAGTACTTC | CASSQGLADHEQYF
NA | NA | TRBJ2-1 | TRBV19 | TGTGCCAGTAGTCCCGTCGGGGGAGCGGAGCAGTTCTTC | CASSPVGGAEQFF
NA | NA | TRBJ1-6 | TRBV6-6 | TGTGCCAGCAGTTCAGGGGCGGGGGATTCACCCCTCCACTTT | CASSSGAGDSPLHF
NA | NA | TRBJ2-6 | TRBV24-1 | TGTGCCACAAGCGGAGGGGGCTCTGGGGCCAACGTCCTGACTTTC | CATSGGGSGANVLTF
once | TRBD1 | TRBJ2-5 | TRBV5-1 | TGCGCCAGCAGCTTGACAGGGGGTTTGGAAGAGACCCAGTACTTC | CASSLTGGLEETQYF
NA | TRBD1 | TRBJ2-7 | TRBV15 | TGTGCCACCAGCCCGGACAGGGTCCTCGGCTACGAGCAGTACTTC | CATSPDRVLGYEQYF
NA | NA | TRBJ2-7 | TRBV27 | TGTGCCAGCAGATCTAACCCAGGGTATCCCTACGAGCAGTACTTC | CASRSNPGYPYEQYF
NA | TRBD1 | TRBJ1-2 | TRBV12-3/TRBV12-4 | TGTGCCAGCAGAAGACAGGGGGTGGGAGGCTACACCTTC | CASRRQGVGGYTF
NA | TRBD1 | TRBJ2-3 | TRBV11-2 | TGTGCCAGCAGCTTAGGAAGGACAGGGGGGCCAGATACGCAGTATTTT | CASSLGRTGGPDTQYF
NA | NA | TRBJ1-2 | TRBV5-6 | TGTGCCAGCAGCTTGTTTGCCAGGGAGTATGGCTACACCTTC | CASSLFAREYGYTF
NA | TRBD1 | TRBJ1-3 | TRBV7-9 | TGTGCCAGCAGCTGGACAGGGGGCTCTGGAAACACCATATATTTT | CASSWTGGSGNTIYF
NA | NA | TRBJ2-7 | TRBV6-5 | TGTGCCAAGCAGCAAAGGGCGAGTGACGAGCAGTACTTC | CAKQQRASDEQYF
NA | TRBD2 | TRBJ2-5 | TRBV7-8 | TGTGCCAGCAGCCCCCTCGCAGGACTAGCGGCCCAAGAGACCCAGTACTTC | CASSPLAGLAAQETQYF
NA | NA | TRBJ2-2 | TRBV11-3 | TGTGCCAGCAGCTTAAGGGGGGGCCGGACCGGGGAGCTGTTTTTT | CASSLRGGRTGELFF
once | NA | TRBJ2-1 | TRBV9 | TGTGCCAGCAGCGTAGAGTCGACTTACAATGAGCAGTTCTTC | CASSVESTYNEQFF
few | NA | TRBJ1-1 | TRBV4-3 | TGCGCCAGCAGCCAAGTCAGGGGTAACACAGGGATCACTGAAGCTTTCTTT | CASSQVRGNTGITEAFF
NA | NA | TRBJ1-1 | TRBV4-2 | TGTGCCAGCAGCCAAGTGGTCGGACCTGAAGCTTTCTTT | CASSQVVGPEAFF